Listed below are T cell receptor beta chains from one sample, sequenced in a study of a mutant IDH1 vaccine in newly diagnosed glioma. Their cognate antigens are unknown. The protocol was immunoSEQ multiplex PCR, while the TCRdb copy is restricted to in-frame clones and leaves out a portion. The profile covers more than 35,000 clones, with 75% appearing a single time and 8.9% taken by the ten largest. Here the sequenced sample was PBMCs, taken from a glioma patient whose treatment included an IDH1 peptide vaccine. These receptor sequences come from a middle-aged man with glioma. Both conserved end residues are part of each CDR3. D genes are given only for firm matches. Some rows mark clone size as missing; the rest say once, few, many or name a class of expanded clone.

j_call: TRBJ1-1
v_call: TRBV27
d_call: .
clone_size: few
cdr3_aa: CASRGPGWTEAFF
cdr3_nt: TGTGCCAGCAGGGGCCCAGGGTGGACTGAAGCTTTCTTT

j_call: TRBJ2-1
v_call: TRBV19
d_call: .
clone_size: .
cdr3_aa: CASSIEGGSYNEQFF
cdr3_nt: TGTGCCAGTAGTATTGAGGGAGGCTCCTACAATGAGCAGTTCTTC

j_call: TRBJ2-5
v_call: TRBV27
d_call: TRBD2
clone_size: .
cdr3_aa: CASSLNWLAGEETQYF
cdr3_nt: TGTGCCAGCAGTTTAAATTGGCTAGCGGGAGAAGAGACCCAGTACTTC

j_call: TRBJ2-7
v_call: TRBV9
d_call: TRBD2
clone_size: few
cdr3_aa: CASSVGLAASYEQYF
cdr3_nt: TGTGCCAGCAGCGTAGGACTAGCGGCATCCTACGAGCAGTACTTC

j_call: TRBJ2-3
v_call: TRBV7-2
d_call: TRBD1
clone_size: .
cdr3_aa: CASSSNDGTGWDTQYF
cdr3_nt: TGTGCCAGCAGCTCCAACGACGGGACAGGGTGGGACACGCAGTATTTT

j_call: TRBJ1-1
v_call: TRBV2
d_call: TRBD1
clone_size: .
cdr3_aa: CASSRQGSGTEAFF
cdr3_nt: TGTGCCAGCAGTAGACAGGGGTCGGGCACTGAAGCTTTCTTT

j_call: TRBJ1-5
v_call: TRBV19
d_call: .
clone_size: .
cdr3_aa: CASSPRRDKPNQPQHF
cdr3_nt: TGTGCCAGTAGTCCACGCCGGGACAAGCCTAATCAGCCCCAGCATTTT

j_call: TRBJ2-3
v_call: TRBV2
d_call: .
clone_size: .
cdr3_aa: CASFMNLVGSQYF
cdr3_nt: TGTGCCAGCTTCATGAATTTAGTGGGTTCGCAGTATTTT

j_call: TRBJ2-7
v_call: TRBV19
d_call: TRBD1
clone_size: .
cdr3_aa: CASSIGPTQDRRSEQYF
cdr3_nt: TGTGCCAGTAGTATCGGACCGACCCAGGACAGGAGGTCCGAGCAGTACTTC

j_call: TRBJ1-2
v_call: TRBV6-5
d_call: .
clone_size: medium-sized
cdr3_aa: CASSRGPSVGYGYTF
cdr3_nt: TGTGCCAGCAGTAGGGGACCGTCCGTGGGGTATGGCTACACCTTC

j_call: TRBJ2-7
v_call: TRBV4-2
d_call: .
clone_size: .
cdr3_aa: CASSLEWGGTYEQYF
cdr3_nt: TGTGCCAGCAGCCTCGAATGGGGTGGTACCTACGAGCAGTACTTC

j_call: TRBJ1-2
v_call: TRBV4-3
d_call: .
clone_size: .
cdr3_aa: CASSQDGGERFSYYGYTF
cdr3_nt: TGCGCCAGCAGCCAAGACGGGGGCGAGAGATTTTCTTACTATGGCTACACCTTC

j_call: TRBJ2-7
v_call: TRBV6-1
d_call: .
clone_size: .
cdr3_aa: CASSGRPEIAYEQYF
cdr3_nt: TGTGCCAGCAGTGGTCGGCCCGAGATCGCGTACGAGCAGTACTTC

j_call: TRBJ2-4
v_call: TRBV7-9
d_call: .
clone_size: .
cdr3_aa: CASSTSGLGVRENIQYF
cdr3_nt: TGTGCCAGCAGCACTAGTGGGTTGGGGGTTCGGGAAAACATTCAGTACTTC

j_call: TRBJ1-4
v_call: TRBV4-1
d_call: .
clone_size: .
cdr3_aa: CASSQDTSGVIEKLFF
cdr3_nt: TGCGCCAGCAGCCAAGACACCAGTGGAGTAATTGAAAAACTGTTTTTT

j_call: TRBJ1-1
v_call: TRBV2
d_call: TRBD1
clone_size: .
cdr3_aa: CASRKDRADTEAFF
cdr3_nt: TGTGCCAGCAGGAAAGACAGGGCCGACACTGAAGCTTTCTTT

j_call: TRBJ1-1
v_call: TRBV6-1
d_call: .
clone_size: .
cdr3_aa: CASSPGPEGTEAFF
cdr3_nt: TGTGCCAGCAGTCCAGGGCCGGAGGGCACTGAAGCTTTCTTT

j_call: TRBJ1-1
v_call: TRBV4-1
d_call: .
clone_size: .
cdr3_aa: CASARGATTEAFF
cdr3_nt: TGCGCCAGCGCGCGGGGGGCAACAACTGAAGCTTTCTTT

j_call: TRBJ2-3
v_call: TRBV7-2
d_call: .
clone_size: .
cdr3_aa: CASSLAGGGDTQYF
cdr3_nt: TGTGCCAGCAGCTTAGCGGGAGGAGGTGATACGCAGTATTTT

j_call: TRBJ2-7
v_call: TRBV2
d_call: .
clone_size: .
cdr3_aa: CASRKDTENEQYF
cdr3_nt: TGTGCCAGCAGGAAGGACACCGAGAACGAGCAGTACTTC

j_call: TRBJ2-3
v_call: TRBV12-5
d_call: .
clone_size: .
cdr3_aa: CASGLGPDTQYF
cdr3_nt: TGTGCTAGTGGTTTGGGACCAGATACGCAGTATTTT

j_call: TRBJ1-5
v_call: TRBV27
d_call: TRBD1
clone_size: .
cdr3_aa: CASSPGTGGFQPQHF
cdr3_nt: TGTGCCAGCAGTCCGGGGACAGGGGGCTTTCAGCCCCAGCATTTT

j_call: TRBJ2-1
v_call: TRBV19
d_call: TRBD1
clone_size: few
cdr3_aa: CASSTGQGGEDEQFF
cdr3_nt: TGTGCCAGTAGTACAGGACAGGGTGGGGAGGATGAGCAGTTCTTC

j_call: TRBJ2-1
v_call: TRBV29-1
d_call: .
clone_size: .
cdr3_aa: CSGAPGGGISYNEQFF
cdr3_nt: TGCAGCGGAGCGCCCGGAGGGGGGATATCCTACAATGAGCAGTTCTTC

j_call: TRBJ2-1
v_call: TRBV10-3
d_call: .
clone_size: few
cdr3_aa: CATRITETEQFF
cdr3_nt: TGTGCCACCAGGATAACGGAGACTGAGCAGTTCTTC

j_call: TRBJ2-3
v_call: TRBV5-1
d_call: TRBD1
clone_size: .
cdr3_aa: CASSSTGSTDTQYF
cdr3_nt: TGCGCCAGCAGCTCGACAGGGAGCACAGATACGCAGTATTTT

j_call: TRBJ2-1
v_call: TRBV4-1
d_call: TRBD2
clone_size: few
cdr3_aa: CASSTRQLAGTYNEQFF
cdr3_nt: TGCGCCAGCAGCACCCGTCAACTAGCGGGGACCTACAATGAGCAGTTCTTC

j_call: TRBJ2-5
v_call: TRBV5-4
d_call: .
clone_size: once
cdr3_aa: CASSLITSRSGETQYF
cdr3_nt: TGTGCCAGCAGCTTGATAACTAGCCGAAGTGGAGAGACCCAGTACTTC

j_call: TRBJ1-1
v_call: TRBV6-6
d_call: .
clone_size: .
cdr3_aa: CASSPFLGSGTEAFF
cdr3_nt: TGTGCCAGCAGCCCCTTTTTAGGATCGGGCACTGAAGCTTTCTTT

j_call: TRBJ2-5
v_call: TRBV27
d_call: .
clone_size: .
cdr3_aa: CASSFYWEFKETQYF
cdr3_nt: TGTGCCAGCAGTTTCTACTGGGAGTTTAAAGAGACCCAGTACTTC

j_call: TRBJ1-2
v_call: TRBV6-5
d_call: .
clone_size: .
cdr3_aa: CASSYSGLGYTF
cdr3_nt: TGTGCCAGCAGTTACTCGGGGCTCGGCTACACCTTC

j_call: TRBJ1-5
v_call: TRBV9
d_call: TRBD1
clone_size: .
cdr3_aa: CASSLTGAEGQPQHF
cdr3_nt: TGTGCCAGCAGCCTGACAGGGGCCGAAGGTCAGCCCCAGCATTTT

j_call: TRBJ1-5
v_call: TRBV19
d_call: .
clone_size: .
cdr3_aa: CASSIVGIGQPQHF
cdr3_nt: TGTGCCAGTAGTATAGTGGGAATTGGACAGCCCCAGCATTTT

j_call: TRBJ2-6
v_call: TRBV5-1
d_call: TRBD1
clone_size: .
cdr3_aa: CASSPRGQGVLQGSGANVLTF
cdr3_nt: TGCGCCAGCAGCCCCCGGGGACAGGGAGTCCTCCAAGGGTCTGGGGCCAACGTCCTGACTTTC

j_call: TRBJ2-3
v_call: TRBV5-1
d_call: .
clone_size: .
cdr3_aa: CASRDGTSTDTQYF
cdr3_nt: TGCGCCAGCAGAGACGGGACCAGCACAGATACGCAGTATTTT

j_call: TRBJ1-1
v_call: TRBV7-2
d_call: TRBD1
clone_size: .
cdr3_aa: CASSLAGQSTEAFF
cdr3_nt: TGTGCCAGCAGCTTAGCGGGACAGTCCACTGAAGCTTTCTTT

j_call: TRBJ2-3
v_call: TRBV18
d_call: TRBD2
clone_size: .
cdr3_aa: CASSLRLAVTDTQYF
cdr3_nt: TGTGCCAGCTCACTCCGACTAGCGGTCACAGATACGCAGTATTTT

j_call: TRBJ1-1
v_call: TRBV27
d_call: TRBD1
clone_size: once
cdr3_aa: CASTQTGGNTEAFF
cdr3_nt: TGTGCCAGCACCCAGACAGGGGGCAACACTGAAGCTTTCTTT

j_call: TRBJ1-3
v_call: TRBV19
d_call: .
clone_size: once
cdr3_aa: CASRWDTSGNTIYF
cdr3_nt: TGTGCCAGTAGATGGGACACCTCTGGAAACACCATATATTTT

j_call: TRBJ1-5
v_call: TRBV5-1
d_call: .
clone_size: .
cdr3_aa: CASSDEVNQPQHF
cdr3_nt: TGCGCCAGCAGCGACGAAGTGAATCAGCCCCAGCATTTT

j_call: TRBJ2-2
v_call: TRBV21-1
d_call: .
clone_size: .
cdr3_aa: CASSKVKREGPNTGELFF
cdr3_nt: TGTGCCAGCAGCAAAGTGAAGCGGGAGGGACCGAACACCGGGGAGCTGTTTTTT

j_call: TRBJ1-6
v_call: TRBV4-3
d_call: .
clone_size: .
cdr3_aa: CASSQDRLTGGNPPLHF
cdr3_nt: TGCGCCAGCAGCCAAGACCGCTTGACGGGGGGCAATCCACCCCTCCACTTT